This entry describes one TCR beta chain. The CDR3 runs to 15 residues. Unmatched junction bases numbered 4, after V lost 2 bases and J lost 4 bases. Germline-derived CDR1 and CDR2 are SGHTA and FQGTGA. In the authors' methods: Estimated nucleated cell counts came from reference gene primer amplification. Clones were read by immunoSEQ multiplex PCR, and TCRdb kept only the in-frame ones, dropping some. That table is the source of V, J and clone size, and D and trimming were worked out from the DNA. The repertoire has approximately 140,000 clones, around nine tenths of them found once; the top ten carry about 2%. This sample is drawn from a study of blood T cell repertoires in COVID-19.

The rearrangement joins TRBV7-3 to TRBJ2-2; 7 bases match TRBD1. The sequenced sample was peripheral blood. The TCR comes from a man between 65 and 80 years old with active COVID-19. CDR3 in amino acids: CASSLLAGGTGELFF. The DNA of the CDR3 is TGTGCCAGCAGCTTATTAGCAGGGGGCACCGGGGAGCTGTTTTTT.